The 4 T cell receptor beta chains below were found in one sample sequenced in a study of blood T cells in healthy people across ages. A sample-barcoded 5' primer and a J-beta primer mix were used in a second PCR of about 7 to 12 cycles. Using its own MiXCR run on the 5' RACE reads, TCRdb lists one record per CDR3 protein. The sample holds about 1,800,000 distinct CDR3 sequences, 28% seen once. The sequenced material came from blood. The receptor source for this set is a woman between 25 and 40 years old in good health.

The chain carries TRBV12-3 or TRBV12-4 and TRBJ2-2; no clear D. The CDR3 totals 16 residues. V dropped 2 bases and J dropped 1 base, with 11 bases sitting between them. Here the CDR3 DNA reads TGTGCCAGCAGTTTATTGGTTCGAGGGAACACCGGGGAGCTGTTTTTT. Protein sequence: CASSLLVRGNTGELFF.

The CDR3 loop is CSVEAGIADTTEAFF. In nucleotides, the CDR3 is TGCAGCGTTGAAGCAGGAATTGCGGATACAACTGAAGCTTTCTTT. The rearrangement uses TRBV29-1 and TRBJ1-1; D gene ambiguous. Germline CDR1 reads SQVTM; CDR2 reads ANQGSEA. Trimming removed 1 base from V and 5 bases from J, with 17 bases in between. The CDR3 is 15 residues long.

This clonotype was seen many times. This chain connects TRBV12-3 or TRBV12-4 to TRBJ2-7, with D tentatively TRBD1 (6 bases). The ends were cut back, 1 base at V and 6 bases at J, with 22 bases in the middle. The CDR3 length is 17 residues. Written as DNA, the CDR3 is TGTGCCAGCAGTTTAGGGGGGCGAGACTTGCTCTTCGGCGAGCAGTACTTC. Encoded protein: CASSLGGRDLLFGEQYF.

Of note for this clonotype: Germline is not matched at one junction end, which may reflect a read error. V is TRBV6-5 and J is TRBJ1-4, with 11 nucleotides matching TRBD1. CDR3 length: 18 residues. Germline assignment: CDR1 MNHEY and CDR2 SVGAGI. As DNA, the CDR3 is TGTGCCAGCATTTACTCCGCGGACAGGGGGCCAACTAATGAAAAACTGTTTTTT. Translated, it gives CASIYSADRGPTNEKLFF.